The next 20 T cell receptor beta chains were all read from a single sample in a study of blood T cell repertoires in COVID-19. Method: immunoSEQ multiplex PCR; TCRdb's copy keeps in-frame clones and lacks some. Among over 100,000 clones listed, 80% to 90% were seen once. The sample was peripheral blood. Receptors originate from a man aged 55 to 69 with acute or convalescent COVID-19.

The chain has TRBV9 and TRBJ1-2, with TRBD1 as a possible D gene (6 bases). The CDR3 consists of 16 residues. V lost 0 bases, J lost 1 base, and 13 bases lay in between. Germline V gene lookup returns CDR1 SGDLS and CDR2 YYNGEE. Here the CDR3 reads CASSVGDNGFNYGYTF. CDR3 nucleotides: TGTGCCAGCAGCGTAGGGGACAACGGATTTAACTATGGCTACACCTTC.

The DNA of the CDR3 is TGCAGTGCTAGTCCGACAGCCACCCGCCTGGGCTATGGCTACACCTTC. Translated: CSASPTATRLGYGYTF. The V and J genes are TRBV20-1 and TRBJ1-2, with D maybe TRBD1 (5 bases). CDR3 length: 16 residues. V was cut by 3 bases and J by 4 bases, with 21 bases left in between. The V gene's germline CDR1 is DFQATT and CDR2 SNEGSKA (reference sequence).

As DNA, the CDR3 is TGTGCCAGCAGCGTAATAGAGGCCCTCGGAAATGAGCAGTTCTTC. This codes for CASSVIEALGNEQFF. The chain carries TRBV9 and TRBJ2-1; D is uncertain. The V gene lost 1 base and the J gene lost 7 bases, with 15 bases spanning the gap. The CDR3 runs to 15 residues. The germline V gene encodes CDR1 SGDLS and CDR2 YYNGEE.

This chain joins TRBV20-1 and TRBJ1-4; D remains ambiguous. The germline V gene has CDR1 DFQATT and CDR2 SNEGSKA (reference sequence). The CDR3 is made up of 11 amino acids. V was pared by 1 base and J by 8 bases, with 5 bases between. The CDR3 loop reads CSARVTEKLFF. The CDR3 region has the DNA TGCAGTGCTAGAGTAACAGAAAAACTGTTTTTT.

This clone has a handful of counts. V is TRBV12-3 or TRBV12-4 and J is TRBJ2-7; 7 nucleotides match TRBD1. The junction had 5 bases not matched to a gene; V was cut back by 5 bases and J by 4 bases. The CDR3 has 13 residues. The CDR3 DNA follows: TGTGCCAGCAGTCGTAGACAGGGATACGAGCAGTACTTC. Translated: CASSRRQGYEQYF.

This clone was recorded once. V and J are TRBV9 and TRBJ2-3; D gene uncertain. CDR3 length equals 16 residues. Germline V gene sequence: CDR1 SGDLS, CDR2 YYNGEE. V was clipped by 3 bases and J by 1 base, with 15 bases between them. The CDR3 here is CASSDLSSVGTDTQYF. The CDR3 DNA is TGTGCCAGCAGCGACTTATCCTCCGTAGGCACAGATACGCAGTATTTT.

This chain connects TRBV24-1 to TRBJ2-1; a possible D gene is TRBD1 (5 bases). The CDR3 contains 14 residues. The V gene's germline CDR1 is KGHDR and CDR2 SFDVKD. Trimming took off 5 bases at V and 5 bases at J, with 12 bases between the two ends. The CDR3 DNA reads as TGTGCCACCAGTGCCAGGGTCAAAGACAATGAGCAGTTCTTC. It is translated as CATSARVKDNEQFF.

J is TRBJ1-2 and V is TRBV19; 7 nucleotides agree with TRBD1. CDR3 length: 16 residues. Germline assignment: CDR1 LNHDA and CDR2 SQIVND (reference sequence). Trimming cost V 3 bases and J 0 bases; bases outside gene matches: 7. CDR3 sequence: CASSISWDSSNYGYTF. DNA of the CDR3: TGTGCCAGTAGTATTAGCTGGGACAGTTCTAACTATGGCTACACCTTC.

This clone was picked up one time. The CDR3 loop is CASSSGTGVYEQYF. In DNA, the CDR3 is TGTGCCAGCAGCTCCGGGACAGGGGTCTACGAGCAGTACTTC. The chain couples TRBV5-4 to TRBJ2-7; 10 bases align to TRBD1. In germline, CDR1 is SGHNT, CDR2 YYREEE (reference sequence). The CDR3 length is 14 residues. V shed 3 bases and J 3 bases; nucleotides not matched to a gene: 3. Supplemented by reference TRBV5-4 and TRBJ2-7, the full variable domain reads ETGVTQSPTHLIKTRGQQVTLRCSSQSGHNTVSWYQQALGQGPQFIFQYYREEENGRGNFPPRFSGLQFPNYSSELNVNALELDDSALYLCASSSGTGVYEQYFGPGTRLTVT.

This clone appeared once. The V gene is TRBV30, the J gene TRBJ2-3; D possibly corresponds to TRBD2 (5 bases). CDR3 length: 13 residues. Trimming took off 2 bases at V and 12 bases at J, with 18 bases between the two ends. The germline CDR1 and CDR2 sequences are GTSNPN and SVGIG (reference sequence). The CDR3 sequence is CAWSLAHDGVQYF. In DNA, the CDR3 is TGTGCCTGGAGTCTAGCTCACGATGGGGTACAGTATTTT.

The genes are TRBV28 and TRBJ1-5; 9 positions match TRBD1. Germline loops: CDR1 MDHEN, CDR2 SYDVKM. The CDR3 length is 15 residues. The junction had 11 bases not matched to a gene; V was cut back by 5 bases and J by 9 bases. The CDR3, as DNA: TGTGCCAGCAGTAAGACGGGACAGGGTGGGTGGCCCCAGCATTTT. It translates to CASSKTGQGGWPQHF.

This chain uses TRBV2 with TRBJ2-7; tentatively, D is TRBD2 (6 bases). The CDR3 is 14 residues long. Trimming shortened V by 5 bases and J by 5 bases, and 16 bases separated the two germline ends. Germline CDR1 SNHLY, CDR2 FYNNEI. The CDR3 coding sequence is TGTGCCAGCAGTCCTTCCGGGAGTTGGGACGAGCAGTACTTC. Translated: CASSPSGSWDEQYF. Full variable domain (rest looked up from reference TRBV2 and TRBJ2-7): EPEVTQTPSHQVTQMGQEVILRCVPISNHLYFYWYRQILGQKVEFLVSFYNNEISEKSEIFDDQFSVERPDGSNFTLKIRSTKLEDSAMYFCASSPSGSWDEQYFGPGTRLTVT.

The V and J genes are TRBV3-1 (or the pseudogene TRBV3-2) and TRBJ1-2, with 7 positions matching TRBD1. Germline V gene lookup returns CDR1 LGHDT and CDR2 YNNKEL (reference sequence). V trimming: 2 bases; J trimming: 6 bases; junction bases outside the gene matches: 9. This CDR3 has 15 amino acids. DNA for the CDR3: TGTGCCAGCAGCCAAACCCAACAGGGGACGGATGGCTACACCTTC. Translated, it gives CASSQTQQGTDGYTF.

The V call is TRBV5-4, the J call TRBJ2-3, with TRBD1 matching 8 bases. CDR1 and CDR2 from the germline V gene are SGHNT and YYREEE (reference sequence). With 0 bases clipped from V and 2 bases from J, the junction kept 2 bases outside the gene matches. This CDR3 is built from 15 residues. The CDR3 is CASSLARGPTDTQYF. As DNA, the CDR3 is TGTGCCAGCAGCTTGGCCAGGGGGCCCACAGATACGCAGTATTTT.

The gene calls are TRBV20-1 and TRBJ2-7; 7 bases agree with TRBD1. The ends lost 3 bases at V and 4 bases at J; junction bases unmatched: 12. This CDR3 has 15 residues. Per the germline V gene, CDR1 is DFQATT and CDR2 is SNEGSKA (reference sequence). This chain's CDR3 is CSASSGGGRGYEQYF. The DNA of the CDR3 is TGCAGTGCTAGTTCAGGAGGAGGCAGGGGGTACGAGCAGTACTTC.

The chain carries TRBV3-1 (or the pseudogene TRBV3-2) and TRBJ2-5; 8 nucleotides match TRBD2. J lost 4 bases, V lost 0 bases, and 13 bases had no gene match. The CDR3 has 18 residues. Germline CDR1 is LGHDT and CDR2 is YNNKEL (reference sequence). The CDR3 loop is CASSQDHDGGAYRETQYF. Here the CDR3 DNA reads TGTGCCAGCAGCCAAGATCACGACGGGGGGGCTTATAGAGAGACCCAGTACTTC.

This clone was observed a handful of times. This chain links TRBV19 with TRBJ1-2; D is perhaps TRBD1 (6 bases). Germline V lookup: CDR1 LNHDA, CDR2 SQIVND (reference sequence). Trimming removed 5 bases from V and 4 bases from J, with 20 bases in between. CDR3 length: 16 amino acids. Written as DNA, the CDR3 is TGTGCCAGTAGTCTACCTAACAGGGCCCTCGGCTATGGCTACACCTTC. Translating gives CASSLPNRALGYGYTF.

This clone was seen only once. The chain is built from TRBV11-3 and TRBJ1-1, with 9 nucleotides matching TRBD1. Trimming removed 1 base from V and 5 bases from J; junction bases left unmatched: 5. Germline CDR1 and CDR2: SGHNT and YENEEA. The CDR3 runs to 15 residues. The chain's CDR3 is CASSLGGQGRTEAFF. The DNA for the CDR3 is TGTGCCAGCAGCTTAGGGGGACAGGGAAGAACTGAAGCTTTCTTT.

The chain couples TRBV18 to TRBJ1-1; D remains unclear. Trimming pared 2 bases from V and 4 bases from J, leaving 11 bases between. The CDR3 length is 14 residues. The germline gives CDR1 KGHSH, CDR2 LQKENI. CDR3 DNA: TGTGCCAGCTCACCAACTCTGGCTAGCACTGAAGCTTTCTTT. Translation: CASSPTLASTEAFF.

The chain recombines TRBV11-3 with TRBJ2-1; TRBD2 agrees at 11 bases. The ends lost 4 bases at V and 4 bases at J; junction bases unmatched: 3. CDR1 is SGHNT, CDR2 YENEEA, per germline. This CDR3 spans 15 amino acids. CDR3 protein: CASSSSGRPYNEQFF. CDR3 sequence (DNA): TGTGCCAGCAGCTCTAGCGGGAGGCCGTACAATGAGCAGTTCTTC.